A selection of T cell receptor beta chains follows, all from one sample in a study of vaccination effects on CD4 cells after COVID-19. The protocol was immunoSEQ multiplex PCR, while the TCRdb copy is restricted to in-frame clones and leaves out a portion. Seen here are more than 50,000 clones, 65% to 80% observed once, and the top ten hold roughly 3%. Which antigens these TCRs recognize remains unknown. Sample: CD4+ T cells from PBMCs cultured without peptide, taken before COVID-19 vaccination. Every receptor here comes from a human donor who received a COVID-19 vaccine. Both conserved end residues are part of each CDR3. Fields, in order: clone size, J gene, V gene, D gene, CDR3 DNA, CDR3 protein. D genes are given only for firm matches. Not every row has a clone size; where given, it reads once, few, many or a size class.

once	TRBJ2-4	TRBV13	TRBD1	TGTGCCAGCAGCTTAGAACAGGGGGCTCGGGGAAACATTCAGTACTTC	CASSLEQGARGNIQYF
-	TRBJ2-2	TRBV6-5	-	TGTGCCAGCCGGACACGACTCACCAACACCGGGGAGCTGTTTTTT	CASRTRLTNTGELFF
-	TRBJ1-1	TRBV15	-	TGTGCCACCAGCAGAGATCCTATTTTGAACACTGAAGCTTTCTTT	CATSRDPILNTEAFF
few	TRBJ1-2	TRBV28	-	TGTGCCAGTAGGACATTTGCCTACTATGGCTACACCTTC	CASRTFAYYGYTF
-	TRBJ2-3	TRBV28	TRBD2	TGTGCCAGCAGCCGTAGCGGGGGGGCGAGGGATACGCAGTATTTT	CASSRSGGARDTQYF
-	TRBJ1-4	TRBV6-1	-	TGTGCCAGCAGTGCCCGAGGGACGGCAACTAATGAAAAACTGTTTTTT	CASSARGTATNEKLFF
-	TRBJ2-5	TRBV5-5	-	TGTGCCAGCTTTGCGAGGGCAGAGACCCAGTACTTC	CASFARAETQYF
-	TRBJ2-5	TRBV18	TRBD2	TGTGCCAGCTCACCACTGGGGGCTAGCGGGGACCAAGAGACCCAGTACTTC	CASSPLGASGDQETQYF
-	TRBJ1-4	TRBV6-5	-	TGTGCCAGCAGTTATTCAGGGATGAATGAAAAACTGTTTTTT	CASSYSGMNEKLFF
-	TRBJ2-5	TRBV5-1	-	TGCGCCAGCAGCTCTCTACAGCCATTCCAAGAGACCCAGTACTTC	CASSSLQPFQETQYF
-	TRBJ1-5	TRBV28	-	TGTGCCAGCAGTTCACCTCGGGAACAGGGTCACCAGCCCCAGCATTTT	CASSSPREQGHQPQHF
-	TRBJ2-3	TRBV18	TRBD2	TGTGCCAGCTCACCAGGGACTAGCGGGGTCGGGACAGATACGCAGTATTTT	CASSPGTSGVGTDTQYF
-	TRBJ2-6	TRBV29-1	-	TGCAGCGTTGAGGCCGGGGCCAACGTCCTGACTTTC	CSVEAGANVLTF
-	TRBJ1-2	TRBV27	-	TGTGCCAGCAGTCCGGAGGCGGAAGGGTTAATTGGCTACACCTTC	CASSPEAEGLIGYTF
-	TRBJ2-3	TRBV5-8	TRBD1	TGTGCCAGCAGCTTAGGACAGGCTCAAGATACGCAGTATTTT	CASSLGQAQDTQYF